Listed below are T cell receptor beta chains from one sample, sequenced in a study of shared clonotypes between healthy human individuals. Sequencing used immunoSEQ multiplex PCR; TCRdb keeps in-frame clones, though not all of them. Among about 1.5 million clones listed, 95% to 99% were seen once. Sample: naive CD4+ T cells sorted from blood. Receptor source: a man aged 30 to 39 in good health. The CDR3 runs from the conserved cysteine through the conserved F or W. A D gene is named only where the DNA matches it firmly. Size is stated for part of the rows, as once, few or many counts, or as a class when the clone is expanded.

v_call,d_call,clone_size,j_call,cdr3_aa,cdr3_nt
TRBV6-5,TRBD2,-,TRBJ2-7,CASSQGGGSTYEQYF,TGTGCCAGCAGTCAAGGAGGCGGGAGTACGTACGAGCAGTACTTC
TRBV19,TRBD2,-,TRBJ2-3,CASSITSSGRRDTQYF,TGTGCCAGTAGTATAACTTCTAGCGGGAGGAGAGATACGCAGTATTTT
TRBV15,-,-,TRBJ2-3,CATSRERVGTDTQYF,TGTGCCACCAGCAGAGAAAGGGTGGGCACAGATACGCAGTATTTT
TRBV10-2,-,-,TRBJ1-2,CASSAEVYGYTF,TGCGCCAGCAGTGCGGAAGTGTACGGCTACACCTTC
TRBV5-6,-,-,TRBJ2-5,CASSLLGTQYF,TGTGCCAGCAGCCTACTTGGGACCCAGTACTTC
TRBV6-1,-,-,TRBJ2-7,CASRDTGQQYF,TGTGCCAGCAGGGACACGGGGCAGCAGTACTTC
TRBV7-2,-,-,TRBJ2-7,CASSLVGGSNSYEQYF,TGTGCCAGCAGCTTAGTCGGCGGGTCGAACTCCTACGAGCAGTACTTC
TRBV7-2,-,-,TRBJ2-7,CASSLGLVPKEQYF,TGTGCCAGCAGCTTAGGACTAGTCCCTAAGGAGCAGTACTTC
TRBV5-4,-,-,TRBJ2-5,CASSLDRVKETQYF,TGTGCCAGCAGCTTGGACAGGGTGAAAGAGACCCAGTACTTC
TRBV27,-,-,TRBJ2-7,CASSLDTAYEQYF,TGTGCCAGCAGTTTAGATACAGCATACGAGCAGTACTTC
TRBV7-6,-,once,TRBJ2-1,CASSYQGSSYNEQFF,TGTGCCAGCAGCTATCAGGGGAGCTCCTACAATGAGCAGTTCTTC
TRBV5-5,TRBD2,-,TRBJ2-7,CASSLIAGSYEQYF,TGTGCCAGCAGCCTCATAGCGGGGTCCTACGAGCAGTACTTC
TRBV6-5,TRBD2,-,TRBJ2-7,CASTRPGGSYEQYF,TGTGCCAGCACACGACCGGGGGGCTCCTACGAGCAGTACTTC
TRBV6-5,TRBD1,-,TRBJ1-1,CASINTGGLYTEAFF,TGTGCCAGCATAAATACAGGGGGCTTGTACACTGAAGCTTTCTTT
TRBV28,-,-,TRBJ2-7,CASSKETYEQYF,TGTGCCAGCAGTAAGGAGACCTACGAGCAGTACTTC
TRBV18,-,-,TRBJ2-7,CASSLEGPNSYEQYF,TGTGCCAGCTCGCTCGAGGGACCCAACTCCTACGAGCAGTACTTC
TRBV30,-,-,TRBJ2-2,CAWIQRNTGELFF,TGTGCCTGGATACAGCGGAACACCGGGGAGCTGTTTTTT
TRBV6-5,TRBD1,-,TRBJ1-1,CASKDRAGTEAFF,TGTGCCAGCAAAGACAGGGCCGGCACTGAAGCTTTCTTT
TRBV11-2,-,-,TRBJ2-7,CASGPVGSPHEQYF,TGTGCCAGCGGGCCTGTCGGGAGTCCCCATGAGCAGTACTTC
TRBV2,-,few,TRBJ1-1,CASRRQVEAFF,TGTGCCAGCCGAAGACAGGTTGAAGCTTTCTTT
TRBV5-1,TRBD1,-,TRBJ2-2,CASSLMGTGLVTSPNTGELFF,TGCGCCAGCAGCTTGATGGGGACAGGACTTGTTACTTCTCCGAACACCGGGGAGCTGTTTTTT
TRBV5-1,-,-,TRBJ1-2,CASSLGGLDSYGYTF,TGCGCCAGCAGCTTGGGGGGGCTGGACAGTTATGGCTACACCTTC
TRBV15,TRBD1,-,TRBJ2-3,CATSRGDRVVADTQYF,TGTGCCACCAGCAGAGGGGACAGGGTGGTCGCAGATACGCAGTATTTT
TRBV7-9,TRBD1,-,TRBJ2-5,CASSLAGQKETQYF,TGTGCCAGCAGCTTAGCGGGACAGAAAGAGACCCAGTACTTC
TRBV11-3,-,-,TRBJ2-1,CASSSVWEGGSNEQFF,TGTGCCAGCAGTTCAGTGTGGGAGGGGGGTTCGAATGAGCAGTTCTTC
TRBV30,TRBD2,-,TRBJ2-7,CAWSFPFAGVWYEQYF,TGTGCCTGGAGCTTCCCTTTCGCGGGAGTATGGTACGAGCAGTACTTC
TRBV9,-,-,TRBJ2-1,CASSSPRGDEQFF,TGTGCCAGCAGCTCCCCCCGGGGCGATGAGCAGTTCTTC
TRBV18,TRBD2,-,TRBJ2-1,CASSPPLASNEQFF,TGTGCCAGCTCACCGCCACTAGCGAGCAATGAGCAGTTCTTC
TRBV10-3,TRBD2,-,TRBJ2-7,CAISLTSGLPEQYF,TGTGCCATCAGTCTCACTAGCGGGCTTCCCGAGCAGTACTTC
TRBV5-1,TRBD1,-,TRBJ2-1,CASSTGTGNSYNEQFF,TGCGCCAGCAGCACAGGGACAGGGAACTCCTACAATGAGCAGTTCTTC
TRBV5-6,-,-,TRBJ2-7,CASGFETGLLYEQYF,TGTGCCAGCGGCTTTGAAACAGGGTTGCTTTACGAGCAGTACTTC
TRBV18,-,-,TRBJ1-5,CASSPETGSNQPQHF,TGTGCCAGCTCACCAGAGACAGGTAGCAATCAGCCCCAGCATTTT
TRBV2,TRBD2,-,TRBJ2-7,CASSETLAGESEQYF,TGTGCCAGCAGTGAAACACTAGCGGGGGAGAGCGAGCAGTACTTC
TRBV5-4,TRBD1,-,TRBJ1-4,CASSWGQGHRTNEKLFF,TGTGCCAGCAGCTGGGGACAGGGCCATAGAACTAATGAAAAACTGTTTTTT